This is a list of T cell receptor beta chains from one sample in a study of T cell responses to AZD1222 COVID-19 vaccine. Generated by immunoSEQ multiplex PCR, the TCRdb table keeps only in-frame clones and is missing some. The sample holds some 96,000 clones, approximately 90% seen once. Sequenced here: peripheral blood, sampled on day 0 of AZD1222 vaccination. These receptors were collected from an adult in good health. Both conserved end residues are part of each CDR3. A D gene is named only where the DNA matches it firmly. Clone size is given for some rows only: seen once, a few or many times, or a class if the clone is expanded.

D: -
V: TRBV19
size: -
J: TRBJ1-2
CDR3: CASSPGRIYGYTF
DNA: TGTGCCAGTAGTCCGGGACGGATCTATGGCTACACCTTC

D: -
V: TRBV29-1
size: -
J: TRBJ1-3
CDR3: CSVEAGNTIYF
DNA: TGCAGCGTTGAAGCTGGAAACACCATATATTTT

D: -
V: TRBV6-5
size: -
J: TRBJ1-5
CDR3: CASSRRDNGQPQHF
DNA: TGTGCCAGCAGCCGCCGGGACAACGGTCAGCCCCAGCATTTT

D: TRBD1
V: TRBV10-2
size: few
J: TRBJ1-5
CDR3: CASSSWDRGREPQHF
DNA: TGCGCCAGCAGTAGCTGGGACAGAGGCCGAGAACCCCAGCATTTT

D: TRBD1
V: TRBV28
size: -
J: TRBJ1-2
CDR3: CASRHSRDRGNYGYTF
DNA: TGTGCCAGCAGGCACAGCCGGGACAGGGGGAACTATGGCTACACCTTC

D: TRBD2
V: TRBV4-2
size: -
J: TRBJ2-1
CDR3: CASSQRLAGGDEQFF
DNA: TGTGCCAGCAGCCAACGCCTAGCGGGGGGTGATGAGCAGTTCTTC

D: TRBD1
V: TRBV19
size: -
J: TRBJ1-2
CDR3: CASSLPDRGHGYTF
DNA: TGTGCCAGTAGCCTCCCGGACAGGGGGCATGGCTACACCTTC

D: -
V: TRBV29-1
size: -
J: TRBJ2-5
CDR3: CSAMEGGGRQETQYF
DNA: TGCAGCGCCATGGAAGGGGGGGGCAGGCAAGAGACCCAGTACTTC

D: TRBD1
V: TRBV30
size: once
J: TRBJ1-4
CDR3: CAWNRGGKEKLFF
DNA: TGTGCCTGGAACAGGGGTGGGAAGGAAAAACTGTTTTTT

D: -
V: TRBV7-9
size: few
J: TRBJ1-6
CDR3: CASSLWTGQYSPLHF
DNA: TGTGCCAGCAGCTTGTGGACGGGACAATATTCACCCCTCCACTTT

D: -
V: TRBV5-1
size: -
J: TRBJ2-7
CDR3: CASSLRMGGEQYF
DNA: TGCGCCAGCAGCTTGCGGATGGGGGGTGAGCAGTACTTC

D: -
V: TRBV20-1
size: -
J: TRBJ2-4
CDR3: CSASTVGGAKNIQYF
DNA: TGCAGTGCTAGTACTGTAGGGGGAGCCAAAAACATTCAGTACTTC

D: TRBD1
V: TRBV5-5
size: -
J: TRBJ1-5
CDR3: CASSPTGGDQPQHF
DNA: TGTGCCAGCAGTCCTACAGGGGGCGATCAGCCCCAGCATTTT

D: -
V: TRBV6-6
size: -
J: TRBJ1-4
CDR3: CASIPGSTNEKLFF
DNA: TGTGCCAGCATCCCTGGATCAACTAATGAAAAACTGTTTTTT

D: TRBD1
V: TRBV28
size: few
J: TRBJ1-2
CDR3: CASSTRQGARNYGYTF
DNA: TGTGCCAGCAGTACAAGACAGGGGGCGCGTAATTATGGCTACACCTTC

D: -
V: TRBV10-1
size: -
J: TRBJ2-5
CDR3: CASSEVGGRQETQYF
DNA: TGCGCCAGCAGTGAGGTCGGGGGCCGCCAAGAGACCCAGTACTTC

D: -
V: TRBV5-1
size: -
J: TRBJ1-2
CDR3: CASSLEGFSNYGYTF
DNA: TGCGCCAGCAGCTTGGAAGGGTTTTCTAACTATGGCTACACCTTC

D: -
V: TRBV7-9
size: -
J: TRBJ2-2
CDR3: CASLDRSGSGTGELFF
DNA: TGTGCCAGCTTGGACAGATCGGGCTCGGGCACCGGGGAGCTGTTTTTT

D: -
V: TRBV7-9
size: -
J: TRBJ2-5
CDR3: CASSLGGLSQETQYF
DNA: TGTGCCAGCAGCTTAGGCGGACTATCTCAAGAGACCCAGTACTTC

D: -
V: TRBV10-3
size: -
J: TRBJ1-2
CDR3: CAIGQFSYGYTF
DNA: TGTGCCATAGGACAGTTCAGCTATGGCTACACCTTC

D: -
V: TRBV23-1
size: -
J: TRBJ1-3
CDR3: CASSQRSQESGNTIYF
DNA: TGCGCCAGCAGTCAACGGAGTCAAGAGTCTGGAAACACCATATATTTT

D: TRBD1
V: TRBV5-4
size: few
J: TRBJ2-7
CDR3: CASSDPGQSLLKQYF
DNA: TGTGCCAGCAGCGATCCGGGACAGTCGCTACTTAAGCAGTACTTC

D: -
V: TRBV7-8
size: -
J: TRBJ1-2
CDR3: CASSPPALLNYGYTF
DNA: TGTGCCAGCAGCCCACCGGCACTCCTCAACTATGGCTACACCTTC

D: -
V: TRBV12-5
size: -
J: TRBJ1-2
CDR3: CASGLDRLYGYTF
DNA: TGTGCTAGTGGTTTGGACAGACTCTATGGCTACACCTTC

D: -
V: TRBV7-3
size: -
J: TRBJ1-1
CDR3: CASSLPGAPEAFF
DNA: TGTGCCAGCTCTCTACCAGGGGCGCCTGAAGCTTTCTTT

D: -
V: TRBV9
size: once
J: TRBJ1-4
CDR3: CASSATGSEKLFF
DNA: TGTGCCAGCAGCGCAACAGGGTCAGAAAAACTGTTTTTT

D: -
V: TRBV11-2
size: -
J: TRBJ2-2
CDR3: CASSFRRELFF
DNA: TGTGCCAGCAGCTTCAGAAGGGAGCTGTTTTTT

D: -
V: TRBV6-5
size: -
J: TRBJ2-5
CDR3: CASRGAVGGTQYF
DNA: TGTGCCAGCCGGGGGGCAGTAGGGGGGACCCAGTACTTC

D: TRBD2
V: TRBV11-3
size: -
J: TRBJ2-7
CDR3: CASSLPNGGGEQYF
DNA: TGTGCCAGCAGCTTACCGAACGGGGGGGGCGAGCAGTACTTC

D: TRBD1
V: TRBV5-1
size: -
J: TRBJ1-4
CDR3: CASSPRDRLEKLFF
DNA: TGCGCCAGCAGCCCCCGGGACAGATTAGAAAAACTGTTTTTT

D: -
V: TRBV12-3/TRBV12-4
size: few
J: TRBJ2-7
CDR3: CASSFGPNYEQYF
DNA: TGTGCCAGCAGTTTCGGTCCGAACTACGAGCAGTACTTC

D: -
V: TRBV9
size: -
J: TRBJ2-1
CDR3: CASSPFLGGYNEQFF
DNA: TGTGCCAGCAGCCCTTTTCTTGGAGGCTACAATGAGCAGTTCTTC

D: -
V: TRBV5-4
size: -
J: TRBJ2-1
CDR3: CASSLGLEPGEQFF
DNA: TGTGCCAGCAGCTTGGGTCTAGAGCCTGGAGAGCAGTTCTTC

D: -
V: TRBV30
size: -
J: TRBJ2-2
CDR3: CAWSPTPGELFF
DNA: TGTGCCTGGAGTCCAACACCCGGGGAGCTGTTTTTT

D: -
V: TRBV6-5
size: once
J: TRBJ2-3
CDR3: CASSSSSHTQYF
DNA: TGTGCCAGCAGTTCCAGTAGTCATACGCAGTATTTT

D: -
V: TRBV18
size: -
J: TRBJ1-1
CDR3: CASSPQEMNTEAFF
DNA: TGTGCCAGCTCACCTCAGGAGATGAACACTGAAGCTTTCTTT

D: -
V: TRBV30
size: -
J: TRBJ1-5
CDR3: CAWSAGLNQPQHF
DNA: TGTGCCTGGAGTGCTGGATTGAATCAGCCCCAGCATTTT

D: -
V: TRBV5-6
size: -
J: TRBJ2-2
CDR3: CASSLSPSEAGELFF
DNA: TGTGCCAGCAGCTTAAGTCCTTCTGAGGCCGGGGAGCTGTTTTTT

D: -
V: TRBV5-1
size: -
J: TRBJ1-1
CDR3: CASSLVGGENTEAFF
DNA: TGCGCCAGCAGCTTGGTGGGCGGAGAGAACACTGAAGCTTTCTTT

D: TRBD1
V: TRBV6-1
size: -
J: TRBJ1-2
CDR3: CASSEGWGQNYGYTF
DNA: TGTGCCAGCAGTGAAGGATGGGGACAGAATTATGGCTACACCTTC

D: -
V: TRBV6-5
size: -
J: TRBJ2-2
CDR3: CASSYSPGHLTGELFF
DNA: TGTGCCAGCAGTTACTCGCCGGGACACCTAACCGGGGAGCTGTTTTTT

D: -
V: TRBV10-3
size: -
J: TRBJ1-1
CDR3: CATRGSQNTEAFF
DNA: TGTGCCACCAGGGGTTCCCAGAACACTGAAGCTTTCTTT

D: -
V: TRBV2
size: -
J: TRBJ1-5
CDR3: CASSDTGGSRQPQHF
DNA: TGTGCCAGCAGCGATACAGGAGGGAGTCGGCAGCCCCAGCATTTT

D: -
V: TRBV30
size: -
J: TRBJ2-1
CDR3: CAHARSRDNEQFF
DNA: TGTGCCCACGCCCGGTCGCGGGACAATGAGCAGTTCTTC

D: -
V: TRBV20-1
size: -
J: TRBJ2-5
CDR3: CSASGTWHETQYF
DNA: TGCAGTGCAAGTGGGACCTGGCACGAGACCCAGTACTTC

D: TRBD2
V: TRBV7-2
size: few
J: TRBJ2-3
CDR3: CASSTGLAGGLGDTQYF
DNA: TGTGCCAGCAGCACCGGACTAGCGGGGGGGCTGGGAGATACGCAGTATTTT

D: -
V: TRBV18
size: -
J: TRBJ1-3
CDR3: CASSPTQGSGNTIYF
DNA: TGTGCCAGCTCACCAACGCAGGGCTCTGGAAACACCATATATTTT

D: -
V: TRBV6-5
size: -
J: TRBJ2-3
CDR3: CASSYQAGSTDTQYF
DNA: TGTGCCAGCAGTTACCAAGCGGGTAGCACAGATACGCAGTATTTT

D: -
V: TRBV30
size: -
J: TRBJ1-1
CDR3: CAWSVRGEEAFF
DNA: TGTGCCTGGAGTGTACGCGGGGAAGAAGCTTTCTTT

D: -
V: TRBV5-1
size: -
J: TRBJ2-2
CDR3: CASSLVGDSTGELFF
DNA: TGCGCCAGCAGCTTGGTGGGGGACTCCACCGGGGAGCTGTTTTTT

D: TRBD1
V: TRBV2
size: -
J: TRBJ1-4
CDR3: CATEAGDRDEKLFF
DNA: TGTGCCACGGAAGCAGGGGACAGGGACGAAAAACTGTTTTTT